Sequencing of this TCR beta chain was carried out in a study of blood T cell repertoires in COVID-19. Germline lookup yields CDR1 KGHSH and CDR2 LQKENI. The ends lost 0 bases at V and 7 bases at J; junction bases unmatched: 12. This CDR3 is 17 amino acids long. Produced via immunoSEQ multiplex PCR; TCRdb's table is partial and in-frame only. This table has a few hundred thousand clones, more than 75% appearing once. Sequenced: peripheral blood. The receptor comes from a man in his fifties or sixties with acute or convalescent COVID-19. The J gene is TRBJ2-1, the V gene TRBV18, with 7 bases that match TRBD2. CDR3 nucleotides: TGTGCCAGCTCACCACCCGGACTAGTACTCTCGGGGAATGAGCAGTTCTTC. It codes for CASSPPGLVLSGNEQFF.